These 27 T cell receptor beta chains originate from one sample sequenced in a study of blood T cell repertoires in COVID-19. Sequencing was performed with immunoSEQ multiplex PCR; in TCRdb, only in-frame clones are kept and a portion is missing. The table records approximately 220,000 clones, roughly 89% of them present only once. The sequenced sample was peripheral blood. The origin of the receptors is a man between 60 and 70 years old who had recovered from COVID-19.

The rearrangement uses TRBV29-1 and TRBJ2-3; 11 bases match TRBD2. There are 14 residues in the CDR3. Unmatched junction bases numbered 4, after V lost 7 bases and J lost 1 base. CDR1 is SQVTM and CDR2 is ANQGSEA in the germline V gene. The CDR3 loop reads CSAQLAGGTDTQYF. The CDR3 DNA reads TGCAGCGCACAACTAGCGGGGGGCACAGATACGCAGTATTTT.

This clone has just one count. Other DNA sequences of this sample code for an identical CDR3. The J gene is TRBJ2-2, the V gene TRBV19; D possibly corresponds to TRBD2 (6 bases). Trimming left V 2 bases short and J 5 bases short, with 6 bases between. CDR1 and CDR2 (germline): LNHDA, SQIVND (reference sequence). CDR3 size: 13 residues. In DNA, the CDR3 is TGTGCCAGTAGTATACGGGGGACCGGGGAGCTGTTTTTT. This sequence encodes CASSIRGTGELFF.

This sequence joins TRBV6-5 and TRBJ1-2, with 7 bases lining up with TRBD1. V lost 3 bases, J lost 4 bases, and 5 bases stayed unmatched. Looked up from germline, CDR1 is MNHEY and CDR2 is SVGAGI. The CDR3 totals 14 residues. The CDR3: CASSYLTGPYGYTF. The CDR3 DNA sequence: TGTGCCAGCAGTTATCTGACAGGGCCCTATGGCTACACCTTC.

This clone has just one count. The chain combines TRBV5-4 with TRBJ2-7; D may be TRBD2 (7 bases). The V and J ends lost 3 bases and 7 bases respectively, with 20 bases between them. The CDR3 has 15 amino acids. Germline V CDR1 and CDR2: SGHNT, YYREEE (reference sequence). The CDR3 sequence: CASSYSRGGPGEQYF. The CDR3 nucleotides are TGTGCCAGCAGCTACTCAAGGGGGGGCCCGGGAGAGCAGTACTTC.

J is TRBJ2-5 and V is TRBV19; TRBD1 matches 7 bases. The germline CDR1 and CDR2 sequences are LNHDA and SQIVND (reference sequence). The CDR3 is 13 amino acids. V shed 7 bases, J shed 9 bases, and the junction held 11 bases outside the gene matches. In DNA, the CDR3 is TGTGCCAGTACCCCGTCTGGGCAGGGGGCCCAGTACTTC. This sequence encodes CASTPSGQGAQYF.

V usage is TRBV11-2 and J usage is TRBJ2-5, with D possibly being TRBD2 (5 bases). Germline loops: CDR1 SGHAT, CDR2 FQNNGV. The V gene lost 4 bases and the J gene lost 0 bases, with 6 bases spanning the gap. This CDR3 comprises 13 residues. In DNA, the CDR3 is TGTGCCAGCAGCTCCGGGAACCAAGAGACCCAGTACTTC. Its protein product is CASSSGNQETQYF.

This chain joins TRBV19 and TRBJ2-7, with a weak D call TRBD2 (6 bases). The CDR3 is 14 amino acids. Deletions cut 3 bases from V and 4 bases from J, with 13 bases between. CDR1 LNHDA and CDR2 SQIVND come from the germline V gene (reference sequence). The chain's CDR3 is CASSMGGGQYEQYF. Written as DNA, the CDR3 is TGTGCCAGTAGTATGGGAGGAGGCCAATACGAGCAGTACTTC.

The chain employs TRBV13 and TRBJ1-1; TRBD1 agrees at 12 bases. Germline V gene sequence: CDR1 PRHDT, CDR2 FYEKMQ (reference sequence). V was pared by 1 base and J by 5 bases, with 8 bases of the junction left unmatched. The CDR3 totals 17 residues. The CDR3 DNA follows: TGTGCCAGCAGCTTAGAGGGGACAGGGGGCAGGCGAACTGAAGCTTTCTTT. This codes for CASSLEGTGGRRTEAFF. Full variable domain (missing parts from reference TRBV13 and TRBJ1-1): AAGVIQSPRHLIKEKRETATLKCYPIPRHDTVYWYQQGPGQDPQFLISFYEKMQSDKGSIPDRFSAQQFSDYHSELNMSSLELGDSALYFCASSLEGTGGRRTEAFFGQGTRLTVV.

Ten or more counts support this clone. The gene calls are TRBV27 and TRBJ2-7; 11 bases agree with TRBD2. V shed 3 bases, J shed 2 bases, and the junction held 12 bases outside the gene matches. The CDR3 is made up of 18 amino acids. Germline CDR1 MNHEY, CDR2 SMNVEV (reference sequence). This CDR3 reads CASSFRRSGLAAAYEQYF. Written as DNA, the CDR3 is TGTGCCAGCAGTTTTCGCCGCTCGGGACTAGCGGCCGCCTACGAGCAGTACTTC.

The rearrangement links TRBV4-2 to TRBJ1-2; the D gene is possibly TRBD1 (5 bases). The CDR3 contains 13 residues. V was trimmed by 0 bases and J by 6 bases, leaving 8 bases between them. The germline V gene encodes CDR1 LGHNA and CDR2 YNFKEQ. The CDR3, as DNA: TGTGCCAGCAGCCAAGATTCGGGGGATGGCTACACCTTC. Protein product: CASSQDSGDGYTF.

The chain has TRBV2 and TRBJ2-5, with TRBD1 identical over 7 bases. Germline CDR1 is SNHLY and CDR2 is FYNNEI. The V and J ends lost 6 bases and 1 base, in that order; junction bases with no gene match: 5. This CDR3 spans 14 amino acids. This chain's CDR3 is CASSPGTVQETQYF. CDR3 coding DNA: TGTGCCAGCAGCCCCGGGACAGTCCAAGAGACCCAGTACTTC.

This chain's CDR3 is CSAGAGGRPDTQYF. The CDR3 DNA follows: TGCAGCGCGGGGGCGGGCGGGAGACCAGATACGCAGTATTTT. The chain links TRBV29-1 to TRBJ2-3; D perhaps matches TRBD2 (7 bases). The CDR3 runs to 14 residues. The germline V gene encodes CDR1 SQVTM and CDR2 ANQGSEA. Trimming cost V 7 bases and J 4 bases, with 18 bases left between them.

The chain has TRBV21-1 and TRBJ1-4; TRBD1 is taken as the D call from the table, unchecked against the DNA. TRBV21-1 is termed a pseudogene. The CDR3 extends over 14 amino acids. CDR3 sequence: CASTRTRSNEKLFF. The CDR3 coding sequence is TGTGCCAGTACCCGCACCAGGTCAAATGAAAAACTGTTTTTT.

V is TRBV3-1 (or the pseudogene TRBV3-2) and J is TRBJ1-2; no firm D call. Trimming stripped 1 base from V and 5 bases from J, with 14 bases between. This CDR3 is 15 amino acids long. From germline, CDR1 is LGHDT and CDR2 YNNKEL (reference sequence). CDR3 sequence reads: CASSQVSHAGYGYTF. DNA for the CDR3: TGTGCCAGCAGCCAAGTAAGTCACGCAGGATATGGCTACACCTTC.

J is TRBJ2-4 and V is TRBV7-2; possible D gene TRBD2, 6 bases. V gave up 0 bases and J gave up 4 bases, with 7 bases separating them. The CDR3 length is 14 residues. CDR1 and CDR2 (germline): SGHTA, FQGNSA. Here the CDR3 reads CASSLAGSKNIQYF. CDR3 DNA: TGTGCCAGCAGCTTAGCCGGGAGTAAAAACATTCAGTACTTC. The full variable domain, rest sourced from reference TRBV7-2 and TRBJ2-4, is GAGVSQSPSNKVTEKGKDVELRCDPISGHTALYWYRQSLGQGLEFLIYFQGNSAPDKSGLPSDRFSAERTGGSVSTLTIQRTQQEDSAVYLCASSLAGSKNIQYFGAGTRLSVL.

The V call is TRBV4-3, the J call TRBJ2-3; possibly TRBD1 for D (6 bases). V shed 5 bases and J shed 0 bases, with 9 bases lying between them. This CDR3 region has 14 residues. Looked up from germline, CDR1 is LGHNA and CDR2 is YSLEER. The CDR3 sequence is CASSFRGSTDTQYF. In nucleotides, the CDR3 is TGCGCCAGCAGCTTCAGGGGTAGCACAGATACGCAGTATTTT.

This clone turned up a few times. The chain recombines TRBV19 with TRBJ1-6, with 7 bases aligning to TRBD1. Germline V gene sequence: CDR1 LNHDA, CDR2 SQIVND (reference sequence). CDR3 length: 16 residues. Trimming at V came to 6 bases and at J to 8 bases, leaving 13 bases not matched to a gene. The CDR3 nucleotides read TGTGCCAGTAGGCCTAAACAGGGGACGATGGATTCACCCCTCCACTTT. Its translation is CASRPKQGTMDSPLHF.

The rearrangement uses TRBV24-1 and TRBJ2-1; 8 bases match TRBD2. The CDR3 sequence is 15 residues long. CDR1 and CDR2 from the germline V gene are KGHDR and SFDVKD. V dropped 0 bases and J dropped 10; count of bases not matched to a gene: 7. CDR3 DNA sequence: TGTGCCACCAGTGATTTGTTGTCGGGGGGGCGGGAGCAGTTCTTC. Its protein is CATSDLLSGGREQFF.

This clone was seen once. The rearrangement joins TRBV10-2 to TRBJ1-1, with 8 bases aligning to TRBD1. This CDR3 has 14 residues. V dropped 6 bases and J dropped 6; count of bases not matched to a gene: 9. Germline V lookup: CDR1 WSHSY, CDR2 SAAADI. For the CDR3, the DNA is TGCGCCAGCAGCAGGGGACAGGTGGAACCTGAAGCTTTCTTT. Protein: CASSRGQVEPEAFF.

The CDR3 sequence: CASRRQGGDTQYF. In DNA, the CDR3 is TGTGCCAGCAGGCGACAGGGGGGAGATACGCAGTATTTT. V usage is TRBV3-1 (or the pseudogene TRBV3-2) and J usage is TRBJ2-3; 9 bases fit TRBD1. This CDR3 comprises 13 residues. Germline V CDR1 and CDR2: LGHDT, YNNKEL (reference sequence). J gave up 5 bases and V 6 bases, and 3 bases lay outside the gene matches.

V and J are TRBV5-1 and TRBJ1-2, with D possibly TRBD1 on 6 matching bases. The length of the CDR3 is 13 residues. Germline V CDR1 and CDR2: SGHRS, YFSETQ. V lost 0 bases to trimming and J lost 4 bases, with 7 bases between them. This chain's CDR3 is CASSLEGGYGYTF. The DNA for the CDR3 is TGCGCCAGCAGCTTGGAAGGGGGCTATGGCTACACCTTC.

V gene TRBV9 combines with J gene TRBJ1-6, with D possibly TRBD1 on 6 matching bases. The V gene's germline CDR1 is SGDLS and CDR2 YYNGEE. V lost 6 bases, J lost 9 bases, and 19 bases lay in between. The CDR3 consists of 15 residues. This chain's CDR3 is CASKTGFSDSSPLHF. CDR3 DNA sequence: TGTGCCAGCAAAACAGGGTTTTCGGATTCTTCACCCCTCCACTTT.

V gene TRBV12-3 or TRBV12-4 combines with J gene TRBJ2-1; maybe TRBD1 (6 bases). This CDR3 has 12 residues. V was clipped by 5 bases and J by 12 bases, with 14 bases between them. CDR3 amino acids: CASSLDRSAQFF. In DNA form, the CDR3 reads TGTGCCAGCAGTCTAGACAGGTCAGCGCAGTTCTTC.

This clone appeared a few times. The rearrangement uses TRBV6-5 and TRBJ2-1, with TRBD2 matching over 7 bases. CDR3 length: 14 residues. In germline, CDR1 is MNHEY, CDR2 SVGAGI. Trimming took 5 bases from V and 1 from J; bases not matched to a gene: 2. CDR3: CASSPSGSYNEQFF. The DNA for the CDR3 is TGTGCCAGCAGTCCTAGCGGTTCCTACAATGAGCAGTTCTTC.

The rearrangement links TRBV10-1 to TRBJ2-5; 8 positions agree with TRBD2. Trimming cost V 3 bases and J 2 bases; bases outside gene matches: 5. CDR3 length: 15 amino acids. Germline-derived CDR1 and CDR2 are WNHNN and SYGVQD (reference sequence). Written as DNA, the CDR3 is TGCGCCAGCAGTGAAAAGACTAGCGTTCAAGAGACCCAGTACTTC. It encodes CASSEKTSVQETQYF.

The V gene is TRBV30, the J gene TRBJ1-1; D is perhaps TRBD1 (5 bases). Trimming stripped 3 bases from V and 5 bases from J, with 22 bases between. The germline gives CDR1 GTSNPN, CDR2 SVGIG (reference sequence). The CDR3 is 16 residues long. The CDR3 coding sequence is TGTGCCTGGAGCGGCCGGGCAGGGATGATGGGGACTGAAGCTTTCTTT. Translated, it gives CAWSGRAGMMGTEAFF.

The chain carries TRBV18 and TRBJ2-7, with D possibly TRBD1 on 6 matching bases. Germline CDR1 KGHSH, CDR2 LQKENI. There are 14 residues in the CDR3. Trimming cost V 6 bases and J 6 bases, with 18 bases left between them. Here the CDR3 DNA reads TGTGCCAGCTCGTCCTATGGGGCAGGGGTCGAGCAGTACTTC. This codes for CASSSYGAGVEQYF.